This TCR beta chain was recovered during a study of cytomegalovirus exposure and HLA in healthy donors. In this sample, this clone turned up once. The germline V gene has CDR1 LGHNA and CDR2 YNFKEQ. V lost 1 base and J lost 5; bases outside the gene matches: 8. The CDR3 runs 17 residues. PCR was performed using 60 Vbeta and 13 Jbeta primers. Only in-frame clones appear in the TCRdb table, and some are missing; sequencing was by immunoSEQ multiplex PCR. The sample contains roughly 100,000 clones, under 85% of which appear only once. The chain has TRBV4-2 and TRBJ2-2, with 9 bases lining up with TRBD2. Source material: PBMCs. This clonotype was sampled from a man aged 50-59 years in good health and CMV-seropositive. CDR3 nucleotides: TGTGCCAGCAGCCAAGTTCCGGGCGGGAGGGATACCGGGGAGCTGTTTTTT. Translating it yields CASSQVPGGRDTGELFF.